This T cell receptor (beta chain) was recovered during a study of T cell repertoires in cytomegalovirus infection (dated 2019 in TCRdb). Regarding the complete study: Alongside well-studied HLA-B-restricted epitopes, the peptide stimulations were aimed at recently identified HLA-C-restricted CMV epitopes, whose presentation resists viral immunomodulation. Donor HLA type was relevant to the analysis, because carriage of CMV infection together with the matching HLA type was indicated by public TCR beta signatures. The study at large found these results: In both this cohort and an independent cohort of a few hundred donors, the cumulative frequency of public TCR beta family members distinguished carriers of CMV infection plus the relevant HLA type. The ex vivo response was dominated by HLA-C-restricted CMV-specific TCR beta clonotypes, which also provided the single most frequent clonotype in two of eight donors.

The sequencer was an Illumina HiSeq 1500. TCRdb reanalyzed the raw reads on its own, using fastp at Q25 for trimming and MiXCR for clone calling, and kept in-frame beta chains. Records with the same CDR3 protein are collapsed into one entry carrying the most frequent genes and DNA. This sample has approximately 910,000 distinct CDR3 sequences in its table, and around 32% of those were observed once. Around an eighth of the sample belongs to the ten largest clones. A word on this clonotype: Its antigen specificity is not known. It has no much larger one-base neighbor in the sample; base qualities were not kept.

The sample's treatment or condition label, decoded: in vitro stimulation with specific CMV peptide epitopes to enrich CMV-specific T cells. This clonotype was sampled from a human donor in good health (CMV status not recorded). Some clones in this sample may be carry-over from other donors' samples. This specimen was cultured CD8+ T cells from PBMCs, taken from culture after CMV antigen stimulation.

CDR3 sequence: CATSARGEGWFQPQHF. The nucleotides read TGTGCCACCAGTGCCCGCGGGGAGGGATGGTTCCAGCCCCAGCATTTT. The rearrangement joined TRBV24-1 to TRBJ1-5, with the D segment identity uncertain. The CDR3, from cysteine to phenylalanine, totals 16 residues. Of the read, only the CDR3 DNA is kept; its 48 bases are in frame from base 1. Taken from the germline V gene, the CDR1 and CDR2 loops are KGHDR and SFDVKD. Trimming costs V 5 bases and J 7 bases, and their ends lie 20 bases apart.